The 16 T cell receptor beta chains listed next were all sequenced from one sample in a study of T cell repertoires in cytomegalovirus infection. TCRdb re-called the reads with MiXCR, one entry per CDR3 protein. The top ten clones hold roughly an eighth of a sample with roughly 990,000 distinct CDR3 sequences, around 29% of them seen once. These TCRs' antigens remain unknown. Material: cultured CD8+ T cells from PBMCs, obtained from culture after CMV antigen stimulation. Receptors originate from a human donor in good health (CMV status not recorded). Some clones in this sample may be carry-over from other donors' samples.

In its sample, this clonotype was seen a few times. V gene TRBV7-4 combines with J gene TRBJ2-5; 8 bases match TRBD2. Germline V gives CDR1 SGHVT, CDR2 SQSDAQ. The CDR3 length is 15 residues. V lost 4 bases, J lost 4 bases, and 8 bases stayed unmatched. CDR3 sequence (DNA): TGTGCCAGCAGCTCTCCGGGACTAGATCTAGAGACCCAGTACTTC. It codes for CASSSPGLDLETQYF.

The V and J genes are TRBV27 and TRBJ2-4; 9 nucleotides agree with TRBD1. The trim removed 4 bases at V and 0 bases at J, leaving 16 bases unmatched. This CDR3 is built from 20 residues. Germline V gene data show CDR1 as MNHEY and CDR2 as SMNVEV (reference sequence). The CDR3 nucleotides are TGTGCCAGCAGTTCCCTCCCGGACAGGGGAGGGAATCTAGCCAAAAACATTCAGTACTTC. Translation gives CASSSLPDRGGNLAKNIQYF.

Concerning this clonotype: It may be a read error: a sequence one base away is much more abundant. The rearrangement links TRBV7-6 to TRBJ1-1; D gene uncertain. The V gene's germline CDR1 is SGHVS and CDR2 FNYEAQ. The CDR3 covers 17 residues. Written as DNA, the CDR3 is TGTGCCAGCAGCTTAGCGCCCGGGGTACTAATGAACACTGATGCTTTCTTT. It translates to CASSLAPGVLMNTDAFF.

This CDR3 is CASSDRVMSMGNQPQHF. The CDR3 DNA reads as TGTGCCAGTAGTGACAGGGTAATGAGCATGGGCAATCAGCCCCAGCATTTT. This sequence joins TRBV19 and TRBJ1-5; 7 bases align to TRBD1. The CDR3 spans 17 residues. The V segment lost 5 bases and the J segment 2 bases; nucleotides outside the gene matches: 12. Germline values: CDR1 LNHDA, CDR2 SQIVND (reference sequence).

V is TRBV6-2 or TRBV6-3 and J is TRBJ2-3; possible D gene TRBD2, 6 bases. V was pared by 8 bases and J by 5 bases, with 14 bases between. The CDR3 contains 13 residues. Germline V lookup: CDR1 MNHEY, CDR2 SVGEGT. CDR3 DNA: TGTGCCAGCTCCGGGCGGGGAATAGATACGCAGTATTTT. Its translation is CASSGRGIDTQYF.

CDR3 DNA sequence: TGCAGCGCCCAGGAATCTGGAAACACCATATATTTT. Translation: CSAQESGNTIYF. The genes are TRBV29-1 and TRBJ1-3; D call uncertain. There are 12 residues in the CDR3. Germline CDR1 reads SQVTM; CDR2 reads ANQGSEA. Trimming left V 7 bases short and J 1 base short, with 8 bases between. The variable domain in full, completed from reference TRBV29-1 and TRBJ1-3, reads SAVISQKPSRDICQRGTSLTIQCQVDSQVTMMFWYRQQPGQSLTLIATANQGSEATYESGFVIDKFPISRPNLTFSTLTVSNMSPEDSSIYLCSAQESGNTIYFGEGSWLTVV.

This rearrangement joins TRBV13 to TRBJ2-2; D may be TRBD1 (5 bases). Germline CDR1 PRHDT, CDR2 FYEKMQ (reference sequence). The germline V and J ends were trimmed by 1 base and 1 base, with 10 bases remaining between them. CDR3 size: 16 residues. CDR3 bases: TGTGCCAGCAGCTTAGAAGGTACAGGGAACACCGGGGAGCTGTTTTTT. Amino acids: CASSLEGTGNTGELFF.

This clonotype was counted only a few times. V is TRBV7-9 and J is TRBJ1-3; TRBD1 matches at 7 bases. V lost 5 bases and J lost 4; bases outside the gene matches: 8. From germline, CDR1 is SEHNR and CDR2 FQNEAQ (reference sequence). This CDR3 region has 15 residues. This CDR3 is CASSPQGSSGNTIYF. DNA for the CDR3: TGTGCCAGCAGCCCACAGGGGAGCAGCGGAAACACCATATATTTT.

This clonotype was found a few times. The gene calls are TRBV5-1 and TRBJ1-6; TRBD1 aligns across 7 bases. Germline CDR1 reads SGHRS; CDR2 reads YFSETQ. V dropped 1 base and J dropped 5; count of bases not matched to a gene: 6. This CDR3 is 16 amino acids long. In DNA form, the CDR3 reads TGCGCCAGCAGCTTGTTACCTGGACAGGATAATTCACCCCTCCACTTT. Translated, it gives CASSLLPGQDNSPLHF.

This chain connects TRBV7-9 to TRBJ2-3; 7 bases match TRBD1. V lost 5 bases, J lost 0 bases, and 8 bases stayed unmatched. This CDR3 comprises 16 residues. Germline loops: CDR1 SEHNR, CDR2 FQNEAQ (reference sequence). The CDR3 region is CASSPKTGRSTDTQYF. The CDR3 DNA is TGTGCCAGCAGCCCCAAGACAGGGAGAAGCACAGATACGCAGTATTTT.

In its sample, this clonotype was seen a few times. J is TRBJ2-1 and V is TRBV4-2; TRBD2 matches at 7 bases. Germline lookup yields CDR1 LGHNA and CDR2 YNFKEQ. J gave up 9 bases and V 0 bases, and 5 bases lay outside the gene matches. The CDR3 has 14 residues. CDR3 in DNA: TGTGCCAGCAGCCAAGACGCTAGCGGTATTGAGCAGTTCTTC. Protein sequence: CASSQDASGIEQFF.

This clonotype was seen only a few times. This sequence joins TRBV2 and TRBJ2-7; D not certain. Germline V gives CDR1 SNHLY, CDR2 FYNNEI. The germline V and J ends were trimmed by 7 bases and 10 bases, with 11 bases remaining between them. The CDR3 is 10 residues long. The CDR3 spells CASKGRLQYV. Here the CDR3 DNA reads TGTGCCAGCAAGGGCAGGCTACAGTACGTC.

The rearrangement links TRBV9 to TRBJ2-3, with D maybe TRBD2 (5 bases). Germline assignment: CDR1 SGDLS and CDR2 YYNGEE. This CDR3 is 15 amino acids long. Trimming cost V 4 bases and J 1 base, with 13 bases left between them. The CDR3 spells CASSTDYGGTDTQYF. CDR3 DNA sequence: TGTGCCAGCAGCACCGACTATGGCGGCACAGATACGCAGTATTTT.

The chain carries TRBV6-5 and TRBJ2-7, with TRBD2 matching over 7 bases. Germline V gene data show CDR1 as MNHEY and CDR2 as SVGAGI. V was pared by 5 bases and J by 5 bases, with 12 bases of the junction left unmatched. The CDR3 covers 15 residues. The CDR3 region is CASSGGDASWNEQYF. Here the CDR3 DNA reads TGTGCCAGCAGTGGGGGGGACGCTAGTTGGAACGAGCAGTACTTC.

The table lists this clonotype with a count of one. The chain employs TRBV11-2 and TRBJ2-4, with 11 bases that match TRBD1. CDR3 length: 16 residues. The V gene end was trimmed by 2 bases and the J gene end by 11 bases; junction bases not matched to a gene: 11. The V gene's germline CDR1 is SGHAT and CDR2 FQNNGV. The CDR3 protein is CASSLWNRDRGVVQYF. DNA of the CDR3: TGTGCCAGCAGCTTATGGAACCGGGACAGGGGGGTTGTTCAGTACTTC.

The rearrangement uses TRBV29-1 and TRBJ2-1; D is uncertain. This CDR3 spans 12 amino acids. CDR1 and CDR2 from the germline V gene are SQVTM and ANQGSEA. V was shortened by 0 bases and J by 9 bases, with 9 bases between the two germline ends. In DNA, the CDR3 is TGCAGCGTTGAAGATCGATCCAGTGAGCAGTTCTTC. Amino acid sequence: CSVEDRSSEQFF.